The 8 T cell receptor beta chains reported below all come from one sample, sequenced in a study of PD-1 blockade in classical Hodgkin lymphoma. Libraries were prepared by immunoSEQ multiplex PCR; TCRdb keeps only in-frame clonotypes and omits some of them. The data contain a few thousand clones, 70% to 85% of them singletons. Time point in this sample: newly diagnosed, previously untreated cHL patient sample. Isolation of CD8+ T cells from thawed PBMCs used magnetic negative selection. The sample consisted of CD8+ T cells from blood. The receptor source for this set is a human donor with classical Hodgkin lymphoma.

This chain connects TRBV9 to TRBJ2-1, with a tentative D call TRBD1 (5 bases). V was cut by 0 bases and J by 9 bases, with 13 bases left in between. CDR1 is SGDLS and CDR2 is YYNGEE in the germline V gene. There are 14 residues in the CDR3. The CDR3 here is CASSVGRAGIEQFF. Written as DNA, the CDR3 is TGTGCCAGCAGCGTAGGAAGGGCAGGGATTGAGCAGTTCTTC.

V gene TRBV5-1 combines with J gene TRBJ2-5; 11 bases map to TRBD2. V dropped 2 bases and J dropped 4; count of bases not matched to a gene: 4. Germline V gene data show CDR1 as SGHRS and CDR2 as YFSETQ. The CDR3 covers 15 residues. The CDR3, as DNA: TGCGCCAGCAGCTTACTAGCGGGGGCCCGAGAGACCCAGTACTTC. Protein: CASSLLAGARETQYF.

The chain carries TRBV28 and TRBJ2-7, with a weak D call TRBD1 (5 bases). Trimming removed 6 bases at V and 6 bases at J, with 18 bases between. The CDR3 has 14 amino acids. The germline CDR1 and CDR2 sequences are MDHEN and SYDVKM. Here the CDR3 DNA reads TGTGCCAGCAGGCCCGACAGCTTCCCTCCCGAGCAGTACTTC. It specifies CASRPDSFPPEQYF. Together with reference TRBV28 and TRBJ2-7, the CDR3 gives the full variable domain: DVKVTQSSRYLVKRTGEKVFLECVQDMDHENMFWYRQDPGLGLRLIYFSYDVKMKEKGDIPEGYSVSREKKERFSLILESASTNQTSMYLCASRPDSFPPEQYFGPGTRLTVT.

The V gene is TRBV5-1, the J gene TRBJ2-3, with D perhaps TRBD2 (6 bases). Trimming took 5 bases from V and 0 from J, leaving 16 bases between them. CDR3 length: 16 residues. Germline V gives CDR1 SGHRS, CDR2 YFSETQ. The DNA for the CDR3 is TGCGCCAGCAGATTAACTAGCCGCACTAGCACAGATACGCAGTATTTT. Amino acids: CASRLTSRTSTDTQYF. The variable domain in full, with the rest retrieved from reference TRBV5-1 and TRBJ2-3, is KAGVTQTPRYLIKTRGQQVTLSCSPISGHRSVSWYQQTPGQGLQFLFEYFSETQRNKGNFPGRFSGRQFSNSRSEMNVSTLELGDSALYLCASRLTSRTSTDTQYFGPGTRLTVL.

This clone was observed a single time. The chain couples TRBV2 to TRBJ2-4; 12 positions agree with TRBD2. The CDR3 has 14 amino acids. The V gene end was trimmed by 6 bases and the J gene end by 8 bases; junction bases not matched to a gene: 5. Germline CDR1 is SNHLY and CDR2 is FYNNEI. CDR3 protein: CASRLLAGGDIQYF. CDR3 nucleotides: TGTGCCAGCAGGCTACTAGCGGGGGGTGACATTCAGTACTTC.

This chain links TRBV21-1 with TRBJ1-5; the table's D call TRBD1 went unverified against the DNA. TRBV21-1 is reported as a pseudogene. CDR3 length: 15 residues. CDR3 residues: CASSNGQGARQPQHF. CDR3 nucleotides: TGTGCCAGCAGCAACGGCCAGGGGGCAAGACAGCCCCAGCATTTT.

This rearrangement joins TRBV6-5 to TRBJ2-2; 9 positions agree with TRBD1. In germline, CDR1 is MNHEY, CDR2 SVGAGI. CDR3 size: 12 residues. Losses at the gene ends were 5 bases for V and 12 bases for J; bases not matched to a gene: 4. CDR3 DNA: TGTGCCAGCAGTCCCAACAGGGGGCAGCTGTTTTTT. Translated: CASSPNRGQLFF.

The chain joins TRBV2 to TRBJ2-1; tentative D call: TRBD1 (6 bases). CDR1 is SNHLY, CDR2 FYNNEI, per germline. The CDR3 runs 15 residues. Trimming took 5 bases from V and 6 from J, leaving 17 bases between them. The chain's CDR3 is CASSSWTVTINEQFF. CDR3 nucleotides: TGTGCCAGCAGTTCCTGGACAGTTACAATCAATGAGCAGTTCTTC.